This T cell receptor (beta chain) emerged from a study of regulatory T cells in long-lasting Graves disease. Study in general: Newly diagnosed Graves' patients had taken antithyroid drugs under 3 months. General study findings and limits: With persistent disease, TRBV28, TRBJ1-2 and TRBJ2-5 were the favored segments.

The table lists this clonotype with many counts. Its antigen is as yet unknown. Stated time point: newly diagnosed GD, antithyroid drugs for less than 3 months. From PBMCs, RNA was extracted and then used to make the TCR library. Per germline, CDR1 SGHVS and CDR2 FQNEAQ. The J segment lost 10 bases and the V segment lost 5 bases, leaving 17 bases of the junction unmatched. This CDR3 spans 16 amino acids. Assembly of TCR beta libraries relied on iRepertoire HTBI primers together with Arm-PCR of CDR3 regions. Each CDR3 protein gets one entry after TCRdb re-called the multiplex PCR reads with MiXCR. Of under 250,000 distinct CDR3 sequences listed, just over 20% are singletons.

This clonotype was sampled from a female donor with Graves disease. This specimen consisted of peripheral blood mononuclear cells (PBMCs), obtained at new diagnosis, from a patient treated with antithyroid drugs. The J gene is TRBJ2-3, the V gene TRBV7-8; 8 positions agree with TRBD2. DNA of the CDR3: TGTGCCAGCAGCAAAAGCGGGAGAAACACAAGGGGATCGCAGTATTTT. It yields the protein CASSKSGRNTRGSQYF.